The 13 T cell receptor beta chains below come from one sample, sequenced in a study of cytomegalovirus exposure and HLA in healthy donors (dated by TCRdb to 2017 to 2019). Library construction relied on the immunoSEQ multiplex PCR assay. For the multiplex PCR, a mixture combining 60 forward primers for TCR Vbeta segments and 13 reverse primers for TCR Jbeta segments was used. The immuneACCESS repertoire file appears here via TCRdb, limited to in-frame rearrangements. These files lack a portion of the clones; in checked studies, under half of the deficit traces to unresolved V genes, and the cause of the others is not known. The sample data list approximately 84,000 clones, and around 80% of these were observed just once. The ten largest clones take up about 2.2% of the sample. The source material was PBMCs. Receptors originate from a man aged 35 to 55 in good health and CMV-seronegative.

The rearrangement joins TRBV7-9 to TRBJ2-7, with 10 positions matching TRBD1. The germline CDR1 and CDR2 sequences are SEHNR and FQNEAQ (reference sequence). The CDR3 extends over 14 amino acids. The V segment lost 5 bases and the J segment 3 bases; nucleotides outside the gene matches: 4. CDR3 sequence (DNA): TGTGCCAGCAGCGGGGGACAGGGGTTCTACGAGCAGTACTTC. Translating it yields CASSGGQGFYEQYF.

The V and J genes are TRBV5-4 and TRBJ2-1, with 8 bases fitting TRBD2. This CDR3 has 14 amino acids. The junction had 4 bases not matched to a gene; V was cut back by 4 bases and J by 4 bases. The V gene's germline CDR1 is SGHNT and CDR2 YYREEE (reference sequence). The CDR3 loop reads CASSTGLVYNEQFF. The CDR3 nucleotides are TGTGCCAGCAGCACGGGACTAGTGTACAATGAGCAGTTCTTC.

This clone was seen just once. This sequence joins TRBV9 and TRBJ2-1; possibly TRBD2 for D (6 bases). The CDR3 is made up of 16 amino acids. Trimming shortened V by 3 bases and J by 5 bases, and 18 bases separated the two germline ends. CDR1 is SGDLS, CDR2 YYNGEE, per germline. CDR3 region: CASSEFPRGLNNEQFF. CDR3 in DNA: TGTGCCAGCAGCGAGTTTCCCCGGGGGTTAAACAATGAGCAGTTCTTC.

The chain links TRBV5-1 to TRBJ2-2; weak D call: TRBD1 (5 bases). Germline values: CDR1 SGHRS, CDR2 YFSETQ. V was trimmed by 1 base and J by 5 bases, leaving 6 bases between them. The CDR3 is made up of 13 amino acids. The CDR3 loop is CASSLQGTGELFF. The CDR3 bases are TGCGCCAGCAGCTTGCAGGGTACCGGGGAGCTGTTTTTT.

This chain links TRBV5-6 with TRBJ1-1; 9 nucleotides align to TRBD1. CDR3 length: 14 amino acids. Germline V CDR1 and CDR2: SGHDT, YYEEEE. V lost 4 bases to trimming and J lost 2 bases; unmatched junction nucleotides: 3. The CDR3 bases are TGTGCCAGCAGCCCGACAGGGGGAAACACTGAAGCTTTCTTT. Its translation: CASSPTGGNTEAFF.

The gene calls are TRBV29-1 and TRBJ2-3; 12 bases line up with TRBD1. V lost 7 bases to trimming and J lost 5 bases; unmatched junction nucleotides: 13. The CDR3 is 16 amino acids. CDR1 and CDR2 (germline): SQVTM, ANQGSEA. The chain's CDR3 is CSAMGQGASFEDTQYF. In DNA form, the CDR3 reads TGCAGCGCAATGGGACAGGGGGCTAGTTTTGAAGATACGCAGTATTTT.

The rearrangement joins TRBV6-5 to TRBJ1-1, with D unresolved. In germline, CDR1 is MNHEY, CDR2 SVGAGI. Trimming removed 5 bases at V and 7 bases at J, with 11 bases between. This CDR3 has 12 amino acids. The CDR3 loop reads CASSDGVGEAFF. In nucleotides, the CDR3 is TGTGCCAGCAGTGACGGGGTTGGTGAAGCTTTCTTT.

The chain recombines TRBV5-4 with TRBJ2-2, with D perhaps TRBD1 (5 bases). CDR1 and CDR2 from the germline V gene are SGHNT and YYREEE (reference sequence). The CDR3 consists of 14 residues. Deletions cut 2 bases from V and 2 bases from J, with 7 bases between. The CDR3 sequence is CASSFDSNTGELFF. DNA for the CDR3: TGTGCCAGCAGCTTCGACAGTAACACCGGGGAGCTGTTTTTT.

This clone was seen just once. The chain joins TRBV23-1 to TRBJ2-5; 8 bases are shared with TRBD2. TRBV23-1 is flagged as an ORF with uncertain function. The V segment lost 1 base and the J segment 5 bases; nucleotides outside the gene matches: 9. The CDR3 has 16 residues. CDR3: CASSQWVRGRRETQYF. The CDR3 nucleotides read TGCGCCAGCAGTCAATGGGTTCGCGGGAGGCGGGAGACCCAGTACTTC.

This chain connects TRBV15 to TRBJ1-2, with D possibly matching TRBD1 (5 bases). Deletions cut 3 bases from V and 7 bases from J, with 18 bases between. CDR3 length: 15 residues. CDR1 LNHNV and CDR2 YYDKDF come from the germline V gene (reference sequence). CDR3 nucleotides: TGTGCCACCAGCAGTACTTATGGGGAGGGGCTTGGCTACACCTTC. Translating it yields CATSSTYGEGLGYTF.

This chain connects TRBV10-3 to TRBJ1-1; no definite D call. The CDR3 runs to 14 residues. From germline, CDR1 is ENHRY and CDR2 SYGVKD. V gave up 3 bases and J gave up 1 base, with 9 bases separating them. The CDR3, as DNA: TGTGCCATCAGTGACCCCAACGGGAACACTGAAGCTTTCTTT. Translation gives CAISDPNGNTEAFF.

This clone has a handful of counts. The CDR3: CASSPTSGSNNEQFF. In DNA, the CDR3 is TGCGCCAGCAGCCCGACTAGCGGGAGTAACAATGAGCAGTTCTTC. The chain links TRBV5-1 to TRBJ2-1; 12 bases match TRBD2. Per germline, CDR1 SGHRS and CDR2 YFSETQ. The CDR3 runs 15 residues. The V gene end was trimmed by 4 bases and the J gene end by 5 bases; junction bases not matched to a gene: 4.

V is TRBV19 and J is TRBJ2-1, with 11 bases that match TRBD2. The CDR3 consists of 14 residues. Germline CDR1 LNHDA, CDR2 SQIVND (reference sequence). Trimming cost V 9 bases and J 2 bases; bases outside gene matches: 3. Here the CDR3 DNA reads TGTGCCAGCATTAGCGGGAGGGCCTACAATGAGCAGTTCTTC. Translation: CASISGRAYNEQFF. Using reference TRBV19 and TRBJ2-1 for the parts outside the CDR3, the full variable domain is DGGITQSPKYLFRKEGQNVTLSCEQNLNHDAMYWYRQDPGQGLRLIYYSQIVNDFQKGDIAEGYSVSREKKESFPLTVTSAQKNPTAFYLCASISGRAYNEQFFGPGTRLTVL.